This paragraph covers one T cell receptor (beta chain) sequence. Its matching antigen is unknown. Assay: immunoSEQ multiplex PCR; the TCRdb copy retains only in-frame clones and omits some. The repertoire consists of 12,000 to 15,000 clones, with approximately 86% occurring once and the leading ten covering roughly 30%. The data derive from a study of T cell clones after liver transplantation. Study information: Graft-donor-reactive sequences were compared with third-party-reactive TCRbeta sequences from pre-transplant mixed lymphocyte reactions. Three of eight recipients were HCV-positive; others had non-autoimmune, non-viral indications. Subjects received no induction therapy and standard immunosuppression until randomization at 12-24 months post-transplant. Findings of the study overall: A significant post-transplant drop in circulating graft-donor-reactive CD4 TCRbeta sequences occurred in most of the 8 subjects.

The sequence was collected from a human patient who received a liver transplant. The T cells may partly be graft donor cells. This material consisted of CD8+ T cells from blood, taken approximately 43 months after liver transplant.

This CDR3 is CASSFGISSTEAFF. The CDR3 region has the DNA TGTGCCAGCAGTTTCGGGATAAGTTCCACTGAAGCTTTCTTT. The chain joins TRBV28 to TRBJ1-1; D is unclear. Looked up from germline, CDR1 is MDHEN and CDR2 is SYDVKM. The CDR3 has 14 residues. Trimming took 3 bases from V and 4 from J, leaving 12 bases between them.